A selection of T cell receptor beta chains follows, all from one sample in a study of a mutant IDH1 vaccine in newly diagnosed glioma. The table came from immunoSEQ multiplex PCR; TCRdb's copy has only in-frame clones and leaves some out. Among approximately 43,000 clones, 60% to 85% were seen once, and the ten largest hold approximately 6.5%. For these TCRs, the target antigens are not known. Sequencing was performed on PBMCs, taken from a glioma patient whose treatment included an IDH1 peptide vaccine. The receptor source for this set is a middle-aged woman with glioma. Some clones in this sample may be carry-over from other donors' samples. CDR3s include the opening cysteine and the closing phenylalanine or tryptophan. D genes are given only for firm matches. Some rows mark clone size as missing; the rest say once, few, many or name a class of expanded clone.

abundance	j_gene	v_gene	d_gene	CDR3aa	CDR3nt
NA	TRBJ2-4	TRBV7-9	NA	CASSPPALGGTKNIQYF	TGTGCCAGCAGCCCCCCTGCCCTGGGCGGAACCAAAAACATTCAGTACTTC
few	TRBJ2-5	TRBV30	NA	CATRPQETQYF	TGTGCTACACGGCCCCAAGAGACCCAGTACTTC
NA	TRBJ2-7	TRBV7-2	TRBD2	CASSLGGGGRGSYEQYF	TGTGCCAGCAGCTTAGGGGGCGGCGGGAGAGGGTCCTACGAGCAGTACTTC
NA	TRBJ1-1	TRBV6-5	NA	CASSYGRGTEAFF	TGTGCCAGCAGTTATGGGAGGGGCACTGAAGCTTTCTTT
NA	TRBJ2-7	TRBV5-1	TRBD2	CASATSGGAGNEQYF	TGCGCCAGCGCAACTAGCGGGGGGGCCGGGAACGAGCAGTACTTC
few	TRBJ1-1	TRBV2	NA	CATGYGANTEAFF	TGTGCCACAGGATATGGGGCTAACACTGAAGCTTTCTTT
NA	TRBJ1-5	TRBV2	NA	CASSQLSSNQPQHF	TGTGCCAGCAGTCAACTCAGTAGCAATCAGCCCCAGCATTTT
NA	TRBJ2-7	TRBV13	TRBD2	CASSLMGGGPYEQYF	TGTGCCAGCAGCTTAATGGGGGGAGGGCCCTACGAGCAGTACTTC
NA	TRBJ1-1	TRBV6-5	NA	CASSYIRENTEAFF	TGTGCCAGCAGCTATATCCGGGAGAACACTGAAGCTTTCTTT
NA	TRBJ2-6	TRBV19	TRBD1	CASSPGGSGANVLTF	TGTGCCAGTAGTCCAGGGGGCTCTGGGGCCAACGTCCTGACTTTC
NA	TRBJ2-7	TRBV6-5	NA	CASSSSDRGQGDEQYF	TGTGCCAGCAGTTCTTCCGACCGGGGACAAGGAGACGAGCAGTACTTC
NA	TRBJ1-1	TRBV10-2	NA	CASSEARTEAFF	TGCGCCAGCAGTGAGGCGCGAACTGAAGCTTTCTTT
NA	TRBJ1-5	TRBV19	NA	CASGIENQPQHF	TGTGCCAGCGGTATAGAGAATCAGCCCCAGCATTTT
few	TRBJ2-3	TRBV29-1	TRBD1	CSVETGKVPDTQYF	TGCAGCGTTGAGACAGGGAAGGTTCCAGATACGCAGTATTTT
NA	TRBJ1-2	TRBV30	NA	CAWSTSLRGHGYTF	TGTGCCTGGAGTACTTCCCTGCGGGGGCATGGCTACACCTTC
NA	TRBJ2-2	TRBV6-1	NA	CASNPLLITGELFF	TGTGCCAGCAACCCCCTTTTGATAACCGGGGAGCTGTTTTTT
NA	TRBJ2-3	TRBV6-6	NA	CASSYSTGADTQYF	TGTGCCAGCAGTTACTCCACAGGCGCAGATACGCAGTATTTT
NA	TRBJ2-5	TRBV28	NA	CASGTNGQETQYF	TGTGCCAGCGGTACCAATGGGCAAGAGACCCAGTACTTC
few	TRBJ1-1	TRBV19	TRBD1	CASGDRDTEAFF	TGTGCCAGTGGTGACAGGGACACTGAAGCTTTCTTT
NA	TRBJ2-2	TRBV11-3	NA	CASSLHGVRTGELFF	TGTGCCAGCAGCTTACACGGGGTCCGGACCGGGGAGCTGTTTTTT
NA	TRBJ2-3	TRBV5-4	NA	CASSFSPTDTQYF	TGTGCCAGCAGCTTCTCCCCCACAGATACGCAGTATTTT
few	TRBJ1-2	TRBV7-2	NA	CASSLGGLDGYTF	TGTGCCAGCAGCTTGGGAGGACTCGATGGCTACACCTTC
once	TRBJ1-1	TRBV21-1	NA	CASSPIIAQGTTEAFF	TGTGCCAGCAGCCCAATTATAGCTCAGGGAACCACTGAAGCTTTCTTT
NA	TRBJ1-5	TRBV7-6	NA	CASSLDEGDQPQHF	TGTGCCAGCAGCTTAGATGAGGGGGATCAGCCCCAGCATTTT
NA	TRBJ2-7	TRBV7-9	TRBD1	CASSSGTDYEQYF	TGTGCCAGCAGCTCTGGGACAGACTACGAGCAGTACTTC
few	TRBJ1-5	TRBV29-1	NA	CSVAQSNQPQHF	TGCAGCGTTGCCCAGAGCAATCAGCCCCAGCATTTT
few	TRBJ1-1	TRBV19	NA	CASSVTPTANTEAFF	TGTGCCAGTAGTGTCACCCCGACAGCGAACACTGAAGCTTTCTTT
NA	TRBJ2-7	TRBV29-1	NA	CSVHTTRETDEQYF	TGCAGCGTTCACACGACCCGGGAGACAGACGAGCAGTACTTC
once	TRBJ2-7	TRBV7-9	NA	CASSLDRLAQGSREQYF	TGTGCCAGCAGCTTAGACCGTTTGGCACAGGGATCTCGGGAGCAGTACTTC
few	TRBJ2-5	TRBV10-3	NA	CASGQGETQYF	TGCGCCTCGGGCCAAGGAGAGACCCAGTACTTC
NA	TRBJ2-1	TRBV5-4	TRBD2	CASSLSRGRSNEQFF	TGTGCCAGCAGCCTGTCGCGGGGGAGATCGAATGAGCAGTTCTTC
NA	TRBJ2-5	TRBV28	NA	CASSSWVRAETQYF	TGTGCCAGCAGTTCCTGGGTCAGGGCTGAGACCCAGTACTTC
NA	TRBJ2-5	TRBV7-8	NA	CASSGRDGGETQYF	TGTGCCAGCAGTGGCAGGGACGGGGGAGAGACCCAGTACTTC
NA	TRBJ2-7	TRBV14	TRBD1	CASSHRPGTEYEQYF	TGTGCCAGCAGCCATCGTCCCGGGACAGAGTACGAGCAGTACTTC
NA	TRBJ1-2	TRBV19	NA	CASSVQGLQGYTF	TGTGCCAGTAGTGTACAGGGTCTGCAGGGCTACACCTTC
NA	TRBJ2-1	TRBV29-1	TRBD2	CSVEVAGGRFLYNEQFF	TGCAGCGTTGAAGTAGCGGGGGGCCGATTCTTGTACAATGAGCAGTTCTTC
NA	TRBJ1-2	TRBV2	NA	CASPSGANYGYTF	TGTGCCAGCCCTTCCGGCGCTAACTATGGCTACACCTTC
NA	TRBJ1-2	TRBV25-1	TRBD1	CATLTGEHGYTF	TGTGCCACCCTGACAGGGGAACATGGCTACACCTTC
NA	TRBJ2-1	TRBV9	NA	CASSVNRQSNNEQFF	TGTGCCAGCAGCGTAAATCGACAGTCCAACAATGAGCAGTTCTTC
NA	TRBJ1-1	TRBV5-1	NA	CASSRFSGDTEAFF	TGCGCCAGCAGCCGTTTCTCAGGGGACACTGAAGCTTTCTTT
once	TRBJ2-5	TRBV7-9	TRBD1	CASSSRDRSRETQYF	TGTGCCAGCAGCTCCCGGGACAGAAGCCGGGAGACCCAGTACTTC
NA	TRBJ2-5	TRBV9	NA	CASSVAGHGGTQYF	TGTGCCAGCAGCGTAGCGGGACATGGGGGGACCCAGTACTTC
NA	TRBJ1-2	TRBV7-9	NA	CASSSYTF	TGTGCCAGCAGCTCGTACACCTTC
NA	TRBJ1-5	TRBV6-5	NA	CASRPFLDSWQPQHF	TGTGCCAGCAGACCTTTCTTAGACAGTTGGCAGCCCCAGCATTTT
NA	TRBJ1-1	TRBV10-3	NA	CAISESGSGAQDTEAFF	TGTGCCATCAGTGAGTCGGGTTCGGGCGCACAGGACACTGAAGCTTTCTTT
NA	TRBJ2-7	TRBV7-9	NA	CASSLPGEASYEQYF	TGTGCCAGCAGCTTACCCGGGGAGGCCTCCTACGAGCAGTACTTC
NA	TRBJ2-5	TRBV7-8	TRBD1	CASSFQQGGETQYF	TGTGCCAGCAGCTTCCAACAGGGGGGAGAGACCCAGTACTTC